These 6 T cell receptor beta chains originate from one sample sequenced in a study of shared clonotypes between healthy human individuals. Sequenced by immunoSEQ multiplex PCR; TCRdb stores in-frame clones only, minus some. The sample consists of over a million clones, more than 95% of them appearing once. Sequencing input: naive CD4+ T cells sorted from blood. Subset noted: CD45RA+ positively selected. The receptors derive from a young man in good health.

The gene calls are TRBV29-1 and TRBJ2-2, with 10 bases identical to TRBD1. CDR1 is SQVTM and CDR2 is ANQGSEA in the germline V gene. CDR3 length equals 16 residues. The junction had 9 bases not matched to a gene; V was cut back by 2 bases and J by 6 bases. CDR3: CSVESFSGTGAGELFF. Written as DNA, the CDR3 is TGCAGCGTTGAATCCTTCTCCGGGACAGGGGCCGGGGAGCTGTTTTTT.

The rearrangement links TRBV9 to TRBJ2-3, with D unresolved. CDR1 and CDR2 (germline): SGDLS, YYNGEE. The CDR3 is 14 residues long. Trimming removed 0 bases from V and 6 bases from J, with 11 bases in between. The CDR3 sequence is CASSVDEGVDTQYF. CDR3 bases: TGTGCCAGCAGCGTAGATGAAGGCGTCGATACGCAGTATTTT.

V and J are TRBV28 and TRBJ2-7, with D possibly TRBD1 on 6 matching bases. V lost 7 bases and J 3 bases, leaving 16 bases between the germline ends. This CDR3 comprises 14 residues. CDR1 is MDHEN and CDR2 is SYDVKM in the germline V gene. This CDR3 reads CASKTGQKNYEQYF. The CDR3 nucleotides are TGTGCCAGCAAGACAGGCCAGAAAAACTACGAGCAGTACTTC.

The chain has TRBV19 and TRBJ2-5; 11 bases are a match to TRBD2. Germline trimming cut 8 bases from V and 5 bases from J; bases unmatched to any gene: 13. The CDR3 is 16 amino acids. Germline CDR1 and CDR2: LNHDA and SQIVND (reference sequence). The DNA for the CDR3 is TGTGCCAGTGCGAGGGTAGCGGGAGGGCCTTGGGAGACCCAGTACTTC. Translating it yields CASARVAGGPWETQYF.

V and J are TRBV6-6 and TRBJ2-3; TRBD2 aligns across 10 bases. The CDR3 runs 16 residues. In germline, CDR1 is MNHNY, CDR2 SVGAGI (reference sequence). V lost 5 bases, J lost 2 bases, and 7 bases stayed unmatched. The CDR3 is CASSPRAGGPTDTQYF. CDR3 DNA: TGTGCCAGCAGTCCGCGAGCGGGAGGGCCCACAGATACGCAGTATTTT.

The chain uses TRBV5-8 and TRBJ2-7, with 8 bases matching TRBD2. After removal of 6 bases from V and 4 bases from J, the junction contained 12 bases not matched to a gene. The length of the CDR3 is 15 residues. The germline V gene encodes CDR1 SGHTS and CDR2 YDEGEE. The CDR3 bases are TGTGCCAGCACCCCCCGGGGGGGGCAGTTATACGAGCAGTACTTC. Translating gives CASTPRGGQLYEQYF. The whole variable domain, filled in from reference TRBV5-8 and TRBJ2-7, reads EAGVTQSPTHLIKTRGQQATLRCSPISGHTSVYWYQQALGLGLQFLLWYDEGEERNRGNFPPRFSGRQFPNYSSELNVNALELEDSALYLCASTPRGGQLYEQYFGPGTRLTVT.